The 7 T cell receptor beta chains below all came from one sample that was sequenced in a study of blood T cell repertoires in COVID-19. Sequencing was performed with immunoSEQ multiplex PCR; in TCRdb, only in-frame clones are kept and a portion is missing. The table records 300,000 to 400,000 clones, roughly 90% of them present only once. The source material was peripheral blood. The receptors were gathered from a woman in her seventies with COVID-19, enrolled during active disease.

The chain employs TRBV29-1 and TRBJ2-3; D may be TRBD1 (6 bases). This CDR3 is built from 13 residues. CDR1 and CDR2 (germline): SQVTM, ANQGSEA. V was cut by 2 bases and J by 6 bases, with 12 bases left in between. For the CDR3, the DNA is TGCAGCGTTGAAACAGGGTCGCGGGATACGCAGTATTTT. It yields the protein CSVETGSRDTQYF.

The sample holds one count of this clone. The chain employs TRBV10-2 and TRBJ1-2, with D unclear. The V gene's germline CDR1 is WSHSY and CDR2 SAAADI. V lost 0 bases, J lost 6 bases, and 8 bases lay in between. This CDR3 region has 13 residues. The CDR3 region is CASSESIVDGYTF. The CDR3 DNA reads as TGCGCCAGCAGTGAGTCGATTGTAGATGGCTACACCTTC.

The count of this clone is one. For the CDR3, the DNA is TGTGCCAGCAGCTTAGCGCTGGGGACAGGCCACTATGGCTACACCTTC. This translates into CASSLALGTGHYGYTF. The chain combines TRBV7-2 with TRBJ1-2, with 8 bases identical to TRBD1. CDR3 length: 16 amino acids. V dropped 0 bases and J dropped 3; count of bases not matched to a gene: 6. Germline CDR1 is SGHTA and CDR2 is FQGNSA.

This chain uses TRBV7-2 with TRBJ2-1; the match to TRBD1 covers 8 bases. J lost 3 bases, V lost 2 bases, and 9 bases had no gene match. CDR3 size: 17 residues. Germline assignment: CDR1 SGHTA and CDR2 FQGNSA. The CDR3 DNA reads TGTGCCAGCAGCTTATGGTCGGGACAGGAGGACTACAATGAGCAGTTCTTC. Protein product: CASSLWSGQEDYNEQFF.

The rearrangement joins TRBV6-2 or TRBV6-3 to TRBJ1-6; D is unclear. Germline V gives CDR1 MNHEY, CDR2 SVGEGT. CDR3 length: 14 amino acids. The V end lost 1 base, the J end lost 9 bases, and 10 bases lay between the germline ends. The CDR3 DNA follows: TGTGCCAGCAGTTACTGGCAGGCGGGTTCACCCCTCCACTTT. It encodes CASSYWQAGSPLHF.

This clone was counted once. CDR3 amino acids: CASSLGLVETQYF. Written as DNA, the CDR3 is TGCGCCAGCAGCTTGGGACTAGTTGAGACCCAGTACTTC. This chain uses TRBV5-1 with TRBJ2-5; possible D gene TRBD2, 6 bases. This CDR3 region has 13 residues. With 0 bases removed from V and 5 bases from J, the gap between germline ends came to 8 bases. Germline V lookup: CDR1 SGHRS, CDR2 YFSETQ.

This clone appeared a single time. This sequence joins TRBV28 and TRBJ2-7, with a possible D match to TRBD1 (5 bases). V lost 2 bases and J 2 bases, leaving 7 bases between the germline ends. Germline V gene data show CDR1 as MDHEN and CDR2 as SYDVKM. The CDR3 consists of 13 residues. The CDR3 DNA reads TGTGCCAGCAGTTTACGACAGACCTACGAGCAGTACTTC. Its translation: CASSLRQTYEQYF.